This TCR beta chain was captured by sequencing in a study of shared clonotypes between healthy human individuals. Clones were read by immunoSEQ multiplex PCR, and TCRdb kept only the in-frame ones, dropping some. Of around 2,000,000 clones in the sample, more than 85% were seen once. The sample holds one count of this clone. CD8 cells classed as naive were CD45RO-negative and positively selected for CCR7, excluding terminally differentiated effector memory CD45RA+ cells. All of the donors resided in Nashville, Tennessee, and each was a Caucasian adult. Looked up from germline, CDR1 is MDHEN and CDR2 is SYDVKM. There are 11 residues in the CDR3. V lost 5 bases and J 4 bases, leaving 5 bases between the germline ends.

This TCR derives from a young man in good health. Some clones in this sample may be carry-over from other donors' samples. The chain has TRBV28 and TRBJ1-1; D is unresolved. Sequencing was performed on naive CD8+ T cells from PBMCs. The CDR3 sequence: CASSALTEAFF. CDR3 sequence (DNA): TGTGCCAGCAGTGCCCTCACTGAAGCTTTCTTT.